The rows below give T cell receptor beta chains drawn from one sample of a study of cytomegalovirus exposure and HLA in healthy donors. Sequencing was performed with immunoSEQ multiplex PCR; in TCRdb, only in-frame clones are kept and a portion is missing. The sample shows about 84,000 clones, about 90% of them seen only once. Source material: PBMCs. These TCRs come from a man aged 18 to 30 in good health and CMV-seronegative. CDR3s include the opening cysteine and the closing phenylalanine or tryptophan.

j_call v_call cdr3_aa
TRBJ1-2 TRBV27 CASRSFVGYTF
TRBJ2-7 TRBV7-9 CSSSLGGRGIPRDEQYF
TRBJ1-3 TRBV9 CASSVEDYSGNTIYF
TRBJ2-1 TRBV28 CASSLRTGIYNEQFF
TRBJ2-1 TRBV19 CASSAGQPYNEQFF
TRBJ2-7 TRBV29-1 CSVGLAGGYEQYF
TRBJ1-1 TRBV7-2 CASSLARINTEAFF
TRBJ2-1 TRBV7-6 CASSHAGTSRRDEQFF
TRBJ1-2 TRBV19 CASSDQGRRDGYTF
TRBJ2-3 TRBV7-6 CASSLLAGGRGSMDTQYF
TRBJ2-4 TRBV7-3 CASSEGHLIAKNIQYF
TRBJ2-5 TRBV6-1 CASRIAGVVKTQYF
TRBJ2-1 TRBV7-3 CASSLTAGNEQFF
TRBJ1-5 TRBV6-1 CASSERHSSNQPQHF
TRBJ2-4 TRBV28 CASSLSSARPKNIQYF
TRBJ2-7 TRBV6-5 CASSNLAGGSVEQYF
TRBJ1-1 TRBV7-2 CASSPLTWEITEAFF
TRBJ1-2 TRBV20-1 CSAREYYGYTF
TRBJ2-3 TRBV7-9 CSSSSPIDTQYF
TRBJ2-7 TRBV28 CASSPPKGTSGRGYEQYF
TRBJ2-1 TRBV4-2 CASRPTSGRENEQFF
TRBJ2-3 TRBV4-1 CASSPGQSSTDTQYF
TRBJ1-3 TRBV9 CASSVEGGTGNTIYF
TRBJ2-7 TRBV6-1 CASSESGSYEQYF
TRBJ2-2 TRBV15 CATSRDRAGSGELFF
TRBJ2-4 TRBV30 CAWSDSPGGGSVDKNIQYF
TRBJ1-2 TRBV7-9 CASSLAGSRGCGYTF
TRBJ2-7 TRBV7-8 CASSLPGRDRFTYEQYF
TRBJ2-1 TRBV15 CATSHNRDRDNEQFF
TRBJ2-2 TRBV6-5 CASSYRWQVGTGELFF
TRBJ2-1 TRBV19 CASSPTSGRLYNEQFF
TRBJ2-1 TRBV5-1 CASSLATSGYNEQFF
TRBJ2-2 TRBV19 CASSRYRSSGRRNTGELFF
TRBJ2-7 TRBV7-9 CASSLAGGYEQYF
TRBJ1-6 TRBV6-5 CASSGGRSSPLHF
TRBJ1-1 TRBV5-1 CASSLGGGVGLNTEAFF
TRBJ2-1 TRBV5-1 CASSEGGNNEQFF
TRBJ1-2 TRBV5-5 CASSLIPQSRPGYTF
TRBJ2-7 TRBV4-2 CASSQERAVDYEQYF
TRBJ2-2 TRBV21-1 CASSVPGLARTGELFF
TRBJ2-7 TRBV27 CASSPRTGAIEQYF
TRBJ2-1 TRBV14 CASSQDIRGWEQFF